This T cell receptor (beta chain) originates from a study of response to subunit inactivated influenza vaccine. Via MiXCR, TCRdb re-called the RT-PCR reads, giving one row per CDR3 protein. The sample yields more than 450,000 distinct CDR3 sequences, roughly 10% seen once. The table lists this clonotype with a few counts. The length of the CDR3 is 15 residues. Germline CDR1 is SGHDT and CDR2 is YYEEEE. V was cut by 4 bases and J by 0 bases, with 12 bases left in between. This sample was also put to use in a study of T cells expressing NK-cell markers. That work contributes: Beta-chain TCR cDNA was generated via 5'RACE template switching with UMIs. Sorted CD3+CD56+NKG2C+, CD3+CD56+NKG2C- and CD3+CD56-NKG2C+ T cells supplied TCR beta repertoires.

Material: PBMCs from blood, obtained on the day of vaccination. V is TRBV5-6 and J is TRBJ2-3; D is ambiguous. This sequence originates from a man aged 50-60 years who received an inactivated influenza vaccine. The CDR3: CASSRRSTSTDTQYF. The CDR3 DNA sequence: TGTGCCAGCAGCCGACGCTCGACCAGCACAGATACGCAGTATTTT.